This T cell receptor (beta chain) comes out of a study of cytomegalovirus exposure and HLA in healthy donors. This clone was recorded a few times. Its antigen is unknown. Among the donors, all were healthy bone marrow donors. The PCR had 60 Vbeta and 13 Jbeta primers. The assay was immunoSEQ multiplex PCR, and TCRdb's table has in-frame clones only and misses some. The sample yields under 150,000 clones, around 78% seen once. Findings of the study overall: In vitro confirmation showed a few CMV-associated chains to be CMV antigen specific. Some TCR beta chains (164 of them) were listed as cytomegalovirus-associated.

This TCR was recovered from a woman aged 40 to 55 in good health and CMV-seropositive. The sequencing input was PBMCs.

The CDR3 coding sequence is TGTGCCAGTAGTACCTCGCAGGGCCCTGAAGCTTTCTTT. Translation gives CASSTSQGPEAFF. The rearrangement links TRBV19 to TRBJ1-1; possibly TRBD1 for D (5 bases). Trimming pared 4 bases from V and 6 bases from J, leaving 12 bases between. Germline-derived CDR1 and CDR2 are LNHDA and SQIVND (reference sequence). CDR3 length equals 13 residues.